Listed below are T cell receptor beta chains from one sample, sequenced in a study of T cell repertoires in cytomegalovirus infection. Their antigens remain unidentified. Via MiXCR, TCRdb re-called the reads, giving one row per CDR3 protein. The sample includes 900,000 to 950,000 distinct CDR3 sequences, roughly 30% of them seen just once. Source: cultured CD8+ T cells from PBMCs, taken from culture after CMV antigen stimulation. All receptors come from a human donor in good health (CMV status not recorded). Some clones in this sample may be carry-over from other donors' samples. Both conserved end residues are part of each CDR3. A D gene is named only where the DNA matches it firmly. Where a row states a size, it is once, few, many or the class of an expanded clone; other rows omit it.

cdr3_aa	cdr3_nt	clone_size	j_call	v_call	d_call
CASSLLESSGGETRGTQYF	TGTGCCAGCAGTTTATTGGAGTCTAGCGGGGGGGAGACAAGAGGGACCCAGTACTTC	NA	TRBJ2-5	TRBV28	TRBD2
CSARDLREGMNTEAFF	TGCAGTGCTAGAGATTTACGGGAGGGGATGAACACTGAAGCTTTCTTT	few	TRBJ1-1	TRBV20-1	NA
CASSFGMAKNIQYF	TGTGCCAGCAGTTTTGGTATGGCCAAAAACATTCAGTACTTC	few	TRBJ2-4	TRBV27	NA
CASRGTSGYNEQFF	TGTGCCAGCAGAGGGACTAGCGGGTACAATGAGCAGTTCTTC	few	TRBJ2-1	TRBV9	TRBD2
CASSWGRGSGANVLTF	TGTGCCAGCAGCTGGGGGAGGGGCTCTGGGGCCAACGTCCTGACTTTC	NA	TRBJ2-6	TRBV4-2	TRBD2
CAISDGALYGYTF	TGTGCCATCAGTGATGGGGCTCTCTATGGCTACACCTTC	few	TRBJ1-2	TRBV10-3	NA
CASSLVEGSTRTQYF	TGTGCCAGCAGCTTAGTGGAGGGCTCAACCAGAACCCAGTACTTC	many	TRBJ2-5	TRBV7-2	NA
CASSFEEDRSSYEQYF	TGTGCCAGCAGTTTCGAAGAGGACAGGAGCTCCTACGAGCAGTACTTC	NA	TRBJ2-7	TRBV28	TRBD1
CASSEAQAPAGTNEKLFF	TGTGCCAGCAGTGAAGCGCAAGCTCCGGCGGGAACTAATGAAAAACTGTTTTTT	NA	TRBJ1-4	TRBV2	NA
CATSRDRGYNEKLFF	TGTGCCACCAGCAGGGACAGGGGATATAATGAAAAACTGTTTTTT	once	TRBJ1-4	TRBV15	TRBD1
CASRPGTSGGSSYNEQFF	TGTGCCAGCAGACCCGGGACTAGCGGGGGCAGCTCCTACAATGAGCAGTTCTTC	few	TRBJ2-1	TRBV7-9	TRBD2
CASTWGGQETQYF	TGTGCCAGCACCTGGGGGGGCCAAGAGACCCAGTACTTC	few	TRBJ2-5	TRBV6-1	TRBD2
CASSLTGPTEAFF	TGTGCCAGCAGCCTTACAGGGCCCACTGAAGCTTTCTTT	many	TRBJ1-1	TRBV5-5	NA
CASSFAEPSTDTQYF	TGTGCCAGCAGTTTTGCGGAACCTAGCACAGATACGCAGTATTTT	many	TRBJ2-3	TRBV28	NA
CATRTLVGTNTGELFF	TGTGCCACCCGAACTTTGGTTGGGACTAACACCGGGGAGCTGTTTTTT	NA	TRBJ2-2	TRBV28	NA
CASTSNRNEQFF	TGTGCCAGCACGAGTAACCGCAATGAGCAGTTCTTC	few	TRBJ2-1	TRBV6-8	NA
CASSTPAGTGTSTDTQYF	TGTGCCAGCAGCACCCCCGCGGGCACAGGAACTAGCACAGATACGCAGTATTTT	few	TRBJ2-3	TRBV7-6	NA
CASGGRSTDTQYF	TGTGCCAGCGGTGGTAGGAGCACAGATACGCAGTATTTT	few	TRBJ2-3	TRBV27	NA
CASRPLGNTEAFF	TGTGCCAGCAGGCCCCTTGGGAACACTGAAGCTTTCTTT	NA	TRBJ1-1	TRBV4-2	NA
CASSVEALWGAGDTEAFF	TGTGCCAGCAGCGTAGAGGCTCTTTGGGGGGCGGGGGACACTGAAGCTTTCTTT	NA	TRBJ1-1	TRBV9	NA
CASSPGRITGNTIYF	TGCGCCAGCAGCCCTGGGCGGATAACTGGAAACACCATATATTTT	NA	TRBJ1-3	TRBV5-1	NA
CASSQVPLTSGNTQYF	TGCGCCAGCAGCCAAGTCCCCTTGACTAGCGGAAATACGCAGTATTTT	NA	TRBJ2-3	TRBV4-1	TRBD2
CASSPTRGETQYF	TGTGCCAGCAGCCCGACAAGGGGGGAGACCCAGTACTTC	NA	TRBJ2-5	TRBV13	NA
CASSQEISDIGNTIYF	TGCGCCAGCAGCCAAGAAATTTCCGATATTGGAAACACCATATATTTT	few	TRBJ1-3	TRBV4-3	NA
CASSTRQFPSGNTIYF	TGTGCCAGTAGTACCCGACAGTTTCCCTCTGGAAACACCATATATTTT	NA	TRBJ1-3	TRBV19	NA